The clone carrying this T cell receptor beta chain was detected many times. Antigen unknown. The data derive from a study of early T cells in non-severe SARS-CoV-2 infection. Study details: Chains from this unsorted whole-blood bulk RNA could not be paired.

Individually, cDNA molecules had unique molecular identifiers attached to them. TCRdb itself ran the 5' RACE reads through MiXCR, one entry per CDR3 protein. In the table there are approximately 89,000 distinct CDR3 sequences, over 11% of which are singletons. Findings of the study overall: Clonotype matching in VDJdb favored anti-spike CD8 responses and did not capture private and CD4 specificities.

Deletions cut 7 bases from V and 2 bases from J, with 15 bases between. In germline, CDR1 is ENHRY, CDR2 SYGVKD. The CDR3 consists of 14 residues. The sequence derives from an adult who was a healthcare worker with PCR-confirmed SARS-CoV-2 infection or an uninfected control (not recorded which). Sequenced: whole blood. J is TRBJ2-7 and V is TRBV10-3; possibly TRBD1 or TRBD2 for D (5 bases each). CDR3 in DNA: TGTGCCATCACCATGGGGGTGGGGACCTACGAGCAGTACTTC. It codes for CAITMGVGTYEQYF.